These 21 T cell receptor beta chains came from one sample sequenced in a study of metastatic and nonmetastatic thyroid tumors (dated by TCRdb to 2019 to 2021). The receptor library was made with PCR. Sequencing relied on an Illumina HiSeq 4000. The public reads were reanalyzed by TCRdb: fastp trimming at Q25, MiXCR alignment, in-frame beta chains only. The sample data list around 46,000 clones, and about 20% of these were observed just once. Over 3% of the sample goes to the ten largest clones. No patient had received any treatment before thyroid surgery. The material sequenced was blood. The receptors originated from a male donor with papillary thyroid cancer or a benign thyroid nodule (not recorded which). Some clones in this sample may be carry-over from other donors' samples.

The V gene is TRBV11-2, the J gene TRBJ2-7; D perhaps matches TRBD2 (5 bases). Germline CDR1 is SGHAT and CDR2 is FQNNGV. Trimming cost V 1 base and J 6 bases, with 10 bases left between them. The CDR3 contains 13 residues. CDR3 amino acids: CASSLGFSGEQYF. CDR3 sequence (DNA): TGTGCCAGCAGCTTAGGGTTCAGCGGCGAGCAGTACTTC.

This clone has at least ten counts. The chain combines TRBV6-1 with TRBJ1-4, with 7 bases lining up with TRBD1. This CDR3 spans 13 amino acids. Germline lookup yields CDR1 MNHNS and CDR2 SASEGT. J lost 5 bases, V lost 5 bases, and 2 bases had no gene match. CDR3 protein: CASSLDRNEKLFF. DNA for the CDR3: TGTGCCAGCAGTTTGGACAGGAATGAAAAACTGTTTTTT.

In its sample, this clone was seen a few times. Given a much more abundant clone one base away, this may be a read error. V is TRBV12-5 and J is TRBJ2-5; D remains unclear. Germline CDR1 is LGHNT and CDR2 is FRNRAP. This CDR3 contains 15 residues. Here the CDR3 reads CASGLGEGDQETQCF. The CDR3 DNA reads TGTGCTAGTGGTTTGGGAGAAGGTGACCAAGAGACCCAGTGCTTC. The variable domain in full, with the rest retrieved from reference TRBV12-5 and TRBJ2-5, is DARVTQTPRHKVTEMGQEVTMRCQPILGHNTVFWYRQTMMQGLELLAYFRNRAPLDDSGMPKDRFSAEMPDATLATLKIQPSEPRDSAVYFCASGLGEGDQETQCFGPGTRLLVL.

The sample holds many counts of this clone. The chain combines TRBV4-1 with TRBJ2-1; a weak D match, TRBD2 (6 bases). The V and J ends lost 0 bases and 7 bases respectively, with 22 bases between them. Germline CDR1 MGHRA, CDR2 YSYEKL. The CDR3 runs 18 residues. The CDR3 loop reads CASSQDNSDAGGSNEQFF. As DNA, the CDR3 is TGCGCCAGCAGCCAAGATAATTCGGACGCCGGGGGTAGTAATGAGCAGTTCTTC.

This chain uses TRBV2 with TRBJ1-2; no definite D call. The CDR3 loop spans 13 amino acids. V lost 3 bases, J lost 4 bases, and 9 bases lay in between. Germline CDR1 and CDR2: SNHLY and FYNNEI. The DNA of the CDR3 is TGTGCCAGCAGTGATCCGTCACTCTATGGCTACACCTTC. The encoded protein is CASSDPSLYGYTF.

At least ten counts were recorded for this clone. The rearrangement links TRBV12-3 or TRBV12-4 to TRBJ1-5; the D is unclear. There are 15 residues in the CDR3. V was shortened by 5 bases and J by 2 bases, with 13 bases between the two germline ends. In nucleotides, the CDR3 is TGTGCCAGCAGTCCGAACTCCGGGGGCAATCAGCCCCAGCATTTT. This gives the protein CASSPNSGGNQPQHF.

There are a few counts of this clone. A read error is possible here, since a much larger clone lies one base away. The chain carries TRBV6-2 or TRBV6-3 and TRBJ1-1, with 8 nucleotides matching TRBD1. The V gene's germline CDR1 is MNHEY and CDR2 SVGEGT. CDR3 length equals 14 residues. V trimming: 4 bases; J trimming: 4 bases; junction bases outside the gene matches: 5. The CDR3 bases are TGTGCCAGCAGTTTGCAGGGGGCGATCACTGAAGCTTTCTTT. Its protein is CASSLQGAITEAFF.

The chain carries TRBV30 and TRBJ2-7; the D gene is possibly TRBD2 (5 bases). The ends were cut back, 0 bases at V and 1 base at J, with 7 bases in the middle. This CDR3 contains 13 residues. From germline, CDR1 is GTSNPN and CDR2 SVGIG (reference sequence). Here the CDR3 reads CAWSVRGSYEQYF. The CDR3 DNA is TGTGCCTGGAGTGTACGGGGTTCCTACGAGCAGTACTTC.

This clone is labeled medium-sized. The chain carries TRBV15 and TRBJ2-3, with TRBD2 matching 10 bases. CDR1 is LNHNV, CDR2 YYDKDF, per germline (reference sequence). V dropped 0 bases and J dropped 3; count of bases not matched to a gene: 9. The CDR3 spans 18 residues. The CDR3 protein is CATSRDTLAGAETDTQYF. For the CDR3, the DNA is TGTGCCACCAGCAGAGATACGCTAGCGGGAGCAGAGACAGATACGCAGTATTTT.

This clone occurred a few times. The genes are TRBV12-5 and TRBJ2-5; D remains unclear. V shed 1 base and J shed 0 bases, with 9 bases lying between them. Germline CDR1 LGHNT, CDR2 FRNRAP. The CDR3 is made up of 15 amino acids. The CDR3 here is CASGLGECDQETQYF. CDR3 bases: TGTGCTAGTGGTTTGGGAGAGTGTGACCAAGAGACCCAGTACTTC.

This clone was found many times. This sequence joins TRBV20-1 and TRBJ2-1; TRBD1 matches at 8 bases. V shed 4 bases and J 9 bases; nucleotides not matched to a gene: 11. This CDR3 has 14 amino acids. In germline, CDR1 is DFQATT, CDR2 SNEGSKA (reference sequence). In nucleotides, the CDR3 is TGCAGTGCTAAACTGACAGGGGATGTGGTTGAGCAGTTCTTC. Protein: CSAKLTGDVVEQFF.

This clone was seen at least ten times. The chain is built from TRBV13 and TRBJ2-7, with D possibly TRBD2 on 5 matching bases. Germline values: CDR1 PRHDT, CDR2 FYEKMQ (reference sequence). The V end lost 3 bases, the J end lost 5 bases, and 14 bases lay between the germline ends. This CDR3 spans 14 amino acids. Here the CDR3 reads CASSFRGMVDEQYF. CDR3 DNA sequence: TGTGCCAGCAGCTTCCGGGGTATGGTGGACGAGCAGTACTTC.

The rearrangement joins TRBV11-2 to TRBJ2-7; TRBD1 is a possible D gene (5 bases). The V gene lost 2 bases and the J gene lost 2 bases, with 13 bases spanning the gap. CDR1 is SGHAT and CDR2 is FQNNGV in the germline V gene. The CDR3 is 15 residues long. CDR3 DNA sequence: TGTGCCAGCAGCTTAAGCAGGGTCGAGACCTACGAGCAGTACTTC. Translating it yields CASSLSRVETYEQYF.

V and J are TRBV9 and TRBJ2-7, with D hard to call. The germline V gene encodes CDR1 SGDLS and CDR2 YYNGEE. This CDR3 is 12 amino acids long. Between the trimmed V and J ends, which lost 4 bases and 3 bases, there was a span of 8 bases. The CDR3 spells CASSRYNYEQYF. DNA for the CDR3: TGTGCCAGCAGCCGGTACAACTACGAGCAGTACTTC.

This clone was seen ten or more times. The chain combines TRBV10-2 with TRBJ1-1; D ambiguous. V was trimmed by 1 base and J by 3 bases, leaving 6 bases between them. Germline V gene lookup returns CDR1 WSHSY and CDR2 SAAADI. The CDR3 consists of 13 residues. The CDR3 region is CASSEFGYTEAFF. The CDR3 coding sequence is TGCGCCAGCAGTGAGTTCGGTTACACTGAAGCTTTCTTT.

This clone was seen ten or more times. CDR3 in DNA: TGTGCCAGCAGTTTCTGGGACCCCCCTAGGGAGCAGTACTTC. It is translated as CASSFWDPPREQYF. The rearrangement links TRBV12-3 or TRBV12-4 to TRBJ2-7; D possibly uses TRBD1 or TRBD2 (5 bases each). Trimming shortened V by 3 bases and J by 7 bases, and 16 bases separated the two germline ends. CDR3 size: 14 residues.

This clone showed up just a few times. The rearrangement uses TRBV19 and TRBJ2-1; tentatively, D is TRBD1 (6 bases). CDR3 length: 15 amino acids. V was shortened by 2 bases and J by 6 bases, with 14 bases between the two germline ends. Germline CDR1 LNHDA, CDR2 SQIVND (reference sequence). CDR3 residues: CASSIFGGAGNEQFF. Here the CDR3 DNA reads TGTGCCAGTAGTATATTTGGGGGCGCGGGCAATGAGCAGTTCTTC.

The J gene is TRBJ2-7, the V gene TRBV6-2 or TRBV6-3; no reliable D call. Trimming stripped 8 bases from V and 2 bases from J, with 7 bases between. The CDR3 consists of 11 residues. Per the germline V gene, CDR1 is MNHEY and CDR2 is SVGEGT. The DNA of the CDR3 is TGTGCCAGCGGTCAGGCCTACGAGCAGTACTTC. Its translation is CASGQAYEQYF.

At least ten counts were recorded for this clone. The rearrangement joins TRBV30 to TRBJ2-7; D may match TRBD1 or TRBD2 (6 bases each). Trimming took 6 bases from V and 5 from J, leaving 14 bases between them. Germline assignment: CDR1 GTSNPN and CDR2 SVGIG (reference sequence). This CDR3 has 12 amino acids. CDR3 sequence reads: CACPGARNEQYF. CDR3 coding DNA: TGTGCCTGCCCGGGGGCCAGGAACGAGCAGTACTTC.

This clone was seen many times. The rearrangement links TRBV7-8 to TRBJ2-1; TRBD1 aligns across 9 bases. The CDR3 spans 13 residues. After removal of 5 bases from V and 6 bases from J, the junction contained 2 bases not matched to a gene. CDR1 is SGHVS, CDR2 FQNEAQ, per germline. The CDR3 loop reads CASSVQGANEQFF. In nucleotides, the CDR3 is TGTGCCAGCAGCGTACAGGGGGCCAATGAGCAGTTCTTC.

The DNA of the CDR3 is TGTGCCAGCAGCGTAGTTCAATGGGAGGGCACAGATACGCAGTATTTT. Translation gives CASSVVQWEGTDTQYF. The J gene is TRBJ2-3, the V gene TRBV9; possibly TRBD2 for D (6 bases). Germline V gives CDR1 SGDLS, CDR2 YYNGEE. The V gene lost 0 bases and the J gene lost 1 base, with 12 bases spanning the gap. The CDR3 loop spans 16 amino acids. Looking up the rest from reference TRBV9 and TRBJ2-3 gives the full variable domain: DSGVTQTPKHLITATGQRVTLRCSPRSGDLSVYWYQQSLDQGLQFLIQYYNGEERAKGNILERFSAQQFPDLHSELNLSSLELGDSALYFCASSVVQWEGTDTQYFGPGTRLTVL.